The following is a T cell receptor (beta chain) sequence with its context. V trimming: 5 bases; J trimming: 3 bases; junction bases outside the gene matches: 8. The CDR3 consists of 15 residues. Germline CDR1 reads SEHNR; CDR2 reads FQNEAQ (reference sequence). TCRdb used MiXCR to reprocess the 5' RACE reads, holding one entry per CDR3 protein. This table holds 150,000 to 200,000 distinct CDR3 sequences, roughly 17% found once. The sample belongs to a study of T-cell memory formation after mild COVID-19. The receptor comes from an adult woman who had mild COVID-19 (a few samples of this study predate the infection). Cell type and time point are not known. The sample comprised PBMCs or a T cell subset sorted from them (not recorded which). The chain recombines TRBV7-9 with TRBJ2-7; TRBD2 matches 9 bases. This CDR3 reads CASSGYSGSFYEQYF. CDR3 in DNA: TGTGCCAGCAGCGGCTATAGCGGGAGCTTCTACGAGCAGTACTTC.